This T cell receptor beta chain was sequenced for a study of CD8+CD57+ T cells in acquired aplastic anemia (dated by TCRdb to the late 2010s). In the study overall: On average, sorted CD4+ and CD8+ cells yielded 3.2 ug of extracted DNA, with a range of about 0.17 to 27.4 ug. CD8+CD57+ expansion was defined as frequency above the mean frequency observed in healthy subjects. Overall results and qualifications from the work: Although roughly 30 CD8+ CDR3 sequences were shared by patients and controls, these sequences appeared highly expressed in patients and within the immunodominant clones of patients. No significant difference in CD8+ Simpson's diversity was found between patients and healthy controls (P=0.060).

TCR beta VDJ combination and CDR3 sequence profiling used genomic DNA as the template. An Illumina HiSeq 2000 was the platform used for TCR repertoire sequencing. The authors' analysis ran thus. TRBV/TRBJ rearrangement plots, CDR3 size and DJ length profiles, and Simpson's diversity index were used to assess repertoires. Whichever DNA sequence was most abundant in the deep sequencing data was defined as the immunodominant clone. CDR3 amino acid sequences were checked for sharing between subjects and were compared against published repertoires and the VDJdb database. TCRdb cleaned the public reads at Q25 with fastp, built clones with MiXCR and kept in-frame beta chains. Identical CDR3 protein sequences are pooled into one entry, listed with their most common genes and DNA. None of the V and J calls come from the authors' own analysis; TCRdb made them. The sample data list 160,000 or so distinct CDR3 sequences, and around 48% of these were observed just once. Together, the top ten hold around 3% of the sample.

This clonotype has a handful of counts. Its antigen has not been determined. No qualities accompany the bases; no much larger clone lies one base away. The junction shows trimming of 2 bases on V and 0 bases on J, plus 6 bases between the germline ends. The CDR3, from cysteine to phenylalanine, totals 14 residues. Only the CDR3 DNA is retained, 42 bases long and in frame from the first base. The germline V gene encodes CDR1 MNHEY and CDR2 SMNVEV (reference sequence). Flow cytometry had shown CD8+CD57+ cell expansion in the patients selected for sequencing. Every patient had severe acquired aplastic anemia, diagnosed using the International Study of Aplastic Anemia and Agranulocytosis and Camitta criteria. No therapy had been received by the patients at the time of blood sampling. In this study, sorted CD4+ and CD8+ T cells from the blood of healthy subjects and of severe aplastic anemia patients had their TCR repertoires deep-sequenced. Patients were enrolled under clinicaltrials.gov protocols 00001620, 01623167, 00001397, 00071045, 00081523 and 00961064 in the USA. Ficoll-Paque density gradient centrifugation was used to isolate peripheral blood mononuclear cells. Before DNA was extracted, CD4+ and CD8+ T cells were sorted using either FACS or magnetic beads.

Here the chain combines TRBV27 and TRBJ2-3, with the D gene not confidently named. The sequence came from a human donor with aplastic anemia. Sequencing input: sorted CD4+, CD8+, or CD8+CD57+ T cells (not recorded which) from PBMCs. The DNA reads TGTGCCAGCAGTTTACACGCGAGCACAGATACGCAGTATTTT. Translated, this is CASSLHASTDTQYF.